The 24 T cell receptor beta chains in this list originate from one sample, sequenced in a study of T-cell memory formation after mild COVID-19. Each CDR3 protein gets one entry after TCRdb re-called the 5' RACE reads with MiXCR. The data contain roughly 350,000 distinct CDR3 sequences, around 21% of them singletons. Sequenced: PBMCs or a T cell subset sorted from them (not recorded which). Receptors were obtained from an adult woman who had mild COVID-19 (a few samples of this study predate the infection). Cell type and time point are not known.

The chain uses TRBV20-1 and TRBJ1-1, with D unresolved. The CDR3 spans 12 residues. V lost 0 bases to trimming and J lost 4 bases, with 6 bases between them. CDR1 DFQATT and CDR2 SNEGSKA come from the germline V gene (reference sequence). DNA of the CDR3: TGCAGTGCTAGAGATAGGCCCACTGAAGCTTTCTTT. It translates to CSARDRPTEAFF.

Only a few counts were recorded for this clonotype. The chain is built from TRBV6-1 and TRBJ2-3, with 10 positions matching TRBD1. The CDR3 consists of 16 residues. CDR1 and CDR2 (germline): MNHNS, SASEGT. V lost 2 bases, J lost 1 base, and 3 bases stayed unmatched. The CDR3, as DNA: TGTGCCAGCAGTGAAAGGGGGACAGGGGGCACAGATACGCAGTATTTT. Its protein is CASSERGTGGTDTQYF.

The CDR3 sequence is CSASLAGVTHGELFF. The CDR3 DNA is TGCAGTGCTAGTCTAGCGGGAGTGACCCACGGGGAGCTGTTTTTT. This chain joins TRBV20-1 and TRBJ2-2; the match to TRBD2 covers 10 bases. The CDR3 consists of 15 residues. Unmatched junction bases numbered 8, after V lost 3 bases and J lost 7 bases. Germline V gene lookup returns CDR1 DFQATT and CDR2 SNEGSKA (reference sequence).

This clonotype was detected many times. The chain links TRBV27 to TRBJ1-1; D uncertain. This CDR3 is built from 11 residues. Germline CDR1 reads MNHEY; CDR2 reads SMNVEV (reference sequence). The V and J ends lost 5 bases and 4 bases respectively, with 5 bases between them. CDR3 sequence (DNA): TGTGCCAGCAGTGGAGGCACTGAAGCTTTCTTT. Translating it yields CASSGGTEAFF.

This clonotype was detected many times. V and J are TRBV10-3 and TRBJ2-3, with TRBD2 matching over 7 bases. In germline, CDR1 is ENHRY, CDR2 SYGVKD. The CDR3 loop spans 17 amino acids. Trimming took 2 bases from V and 0 from J; bases not matched to a gene: 8. The CDR3 nucleotides are TGTGCCATCAGTGAGACCCCACTAGCGAGCAGCACAGATACGCAGTATTTT. Amino acids: CAISETPLASSTDTQYF.

This clonotype was counted many times. This chain links TRBV7-2 with TRBJ2-1, with 11 bases matching TRBD2. Per the germline V gene, CDR1 is SGHTA and CDR2 is FQGNSA. The V and J ends lost 2 bases and 11 bases, in that order; junction bases with no gene match: 8. The CDR3 runs to 15 residues. The CDR3 bases are TGTGCCAGCAGCTTAAGTCTAGCGGGAGGTAGTAAGCAGTTCTTC. This translates into CASSLSLAGGSKQFF.

The J gene is TRBJ2-2, the V gene TRBV4-1, with a tentative D call TRBD1 (5 bases). Germline-derived CDR1 and CDR2 are MGHRA and YSYEKL. The CDR3 has 15 residues. Trimming took off 2 bases at V and 7 bases at J, with 14 bases between the two ends. In DNA, the CDR3 is TGCGCCAGCAGCCAATCGTGGCAGGGCGACGGGGAGCTGTTTTTT. Protein sequence: CASSQSWQGDGELFF.

The V gene is TRBV12-3 or TRBV12-4, the J gene TRBJ2-5, with D uncertain. V lost 7 bases and J 5 bases, leaving 14 bases between the germline ends. The CDR3 runs 13 residues. This CDR3 is CASTFPGRETQYF. The DNA of the CDR3 is TGTGCCAGCACCTTCCCCGGCCGGGAGACCCAGTACTTC.

The table lists this clonotype with a few counts. The V and J genes are TRBV5-1 and TRBJ1-2; D is ambiguous. The V gene lost 0 bases and the J gene lost 0 bases, with 6 bases spanning the gap. The V gene's germline CDR1 is SGHRS and CDR2 YFSETQ. The CDR3 covers 14 residues. The CDR3 reads CASSLDSSNYGYTF. The CDR3 nucleotides read TGCGCCAGCAGCTTGGACAGTTCTAACTATGGCTACACCTTC.

This clonotype was picked up a small number of times. The chain joins TRBV5-1 to TRBJ2-1; D perhaps matches TRBD1 (6 bases). This CDR3 has 15 amino acids. Germline V gene lookup returns CDR1 SGHRS and CDR2 YFSETQ. V was shortened by 2 bases and J by 3 bases, with 12 bases between the two germline ends. The CDR3 DNA is TGCGCCAGCAGCTTAACGGACAGTTTCTACAATGAGCAGTTCTTC. Translation: CASSLTDSFYNEQFF. Combining the CDR3 with reference TRBV5-1 and TRBJ2-1 gives the whole variable domain KAGVTQTPRYLIKTRGQQVTLSCSPISGHRSVSWYQQTPGQGLQFLFEYFSETQRNKGNFPGRFSGRQFSNSRSEMNVSTLELGDSALYLCASSLTDSFYNEQFFGPGTRLTVL.

The chain couples TRBV20-1 to TRBJ2-7, with D perhaps TRBD1 or TRBD2 (5 bases each). The CDR3 has 14 residues. Germline loops: CDR1 DFQATT, CDR2 SNEGSKA (reference sequence). Deletions cut 3 bases from V and 0 bases from J, with 12 bases between. The CDR3 reads CSARGPSTSYEQYF. The CDR3 DNA sequence: TGCAGTGCTAGGGGACCGTCGACCTCCTACGAGCAGTACTTC.

This clonotype occurred a few times. The CDR3 is CASSSSGFQDNEQFF. The CDR3 DNA is TGTGCCAGCAGTTCCTCAGGGTTCCAAGACAATGAGCAGTTCTTC. The J gene is TRBJ2-1, the V gene TRBV6-5, with a tentative D call TRBD1 (5 bases). Germline CDR1 is MNHEY and CDR2 is SVGAGI. CDR3 size: 15 residues. V was shortened by 4 bases and J by 5 bases, with 15 bases between the two germline ends.

This clonotype was counted a few times. This chain connects TRBV5-1 to TRBJ1-2; no clear D. The CDR3 length is 14 residues. Germline CDR1 SGHRS, CDR2 YFSETQ. Deletions cut 0 bases from V and 4 bases from J, with 10 bases between. The DNA for the CDR3 is TGCGCCAGCAGCTTGGGACCCTACGGCTATGGCTACACCTTC. Translated: CASSLGPYGYGYTF. The full variable domain, rest sourced from reference TRBV5-1 and TRBJ1-2, is KAGVTQTPRYLIKTRGQQVTLSCSPISGHRSVSWYQQTPGQGLQFLFEYFSETQRNKGNFPGRFSGRQFSNSRSEMNVSTLELGDSALYLCASSLGPYGYGYTFGSGTRLTVV.

With regard to this clonotype: With a much larger clone just one base away, this may be a read error. CDR3 loop: CASSFYNTGELFF. CDR3 DNA: TGTGCCAGCAGCTTCTATAACACCGGGGAGCTGTTTTTT. The rearrangement links TRBV5-8 to TRBJ2-2; D ambiguous. The CDR3 runs 13 residues. The germline V gene has CDR1 SGHTS and CDR2 YDEGEE. V was trimmed by 2 bases and J by 2 bases, leaving 4 bases between them.

The chain employs TRBV19 and TRBJ2-7; TRBD1 matches 10 bases. V was clipped by 6 bases and J by 7 bases; unmatched bases: 21. CDR1 and CDR2 (germline): LNHDA, SQIVND (reference sequence). The CDR3 runs to 18 residues. The CDR3 nucleotides are TGTGCCAGTAGCTCCGGGACAGGGGATTCGCGGGCCCTACGGGAGCAGTACTTC. Its translation: CASSSGTGDSRALREQYF. The full variable domain, rest sourced from reference TRBV19 and TRBJ2-7, is DGGITQSPKYLFRKEGQNVTLSCEQNLNHDAMYWYRQDPGQGLRLIYYSQIVNDFQKGDIAEGYSVSREKKESFPLTVTSAQKNPTAFYLCASSSGTGDSRALREQYFGPGTRLTVT.

This clonotype came up a few times. The genes are TRBV23-1 and TRBJ1-5; 7 bases agree with TRBD1. TRBV23-1 carries the ORF label, with uncertain function. The V and J ends lost 0 bases and 1 base, in that order; junction bases with no gene match: 6. The CDR3 sequence is 17 residues long. The CDR3 nucleotides read TGCGCCAGCAGTCAATCGGGGGAGGGGGCGAGCAATCAGCCCCAGCATTTT. Encoded protein: CASSQSGEGASNQPQHF.

This clonotype turned up a few times. The chain combines TRBV9 with TRBJ2-3, with D maybe TRBD1 (6 bases). The germline V gene has CDR1 SGDLS and CDR2 YYNGEE. Trimming took 0 bases from V and 0 from J, leaving 8 bases between them. This CDR3 comprises 15 residues. The CDR3 sequence: CASSVGTASTDTQYF. CDR3 nucleotides: TGTGCCAGCAGCGTAGGGACAGCAAGCACAGATACGCAGTATTTT.

The rearrangement links TRBV6-2 or TRBV6-3 to TRBJ2-7; no reliable D call. The V gene's germline CDR1 is MNHEY and CDR2 SVGEGT. This CDR3 comprises 14 residues. The V gene lost 5 bases and the J gene lost 3 bases, with 14 bases spanning the gap. CDR3 sequence: CASSPPGVFYEQYF. In nucleotides, the CDR3 is TGTGCCAGCAGTCCCCCGGGCGTTTTCTACGAGCAGTACTTC.

The V gene is TRBV30, the J gene TRBJ2-7; tentative D call: TRBD1 (6 bases). Looked up from germline, CDR1 is GTSNPN and CDR2 is SVGIG (reference sequence). The CDR3 extends over 14 amino acids. Trimming took off 3 bases at V and 5 bases at J, with 17 bases between the two ends. DNA of the CDR3: TGTGCCTGGAGCGCGGCAGGGGCCTCGAACGAGCAGTACTTC. Amino acid sequence: CAWSAAGASNEQYF.

This clonotype was detected a few times. The chain couples TRBV9 to TRBJ2-7; TRBD1 matches at 9 bases. The V gene's germline CDR1 is SGDLS and CDR2 YYNGEE. This CDR3 region has 13 residues. J lost 6 bases, V lost 4 bases, and 5 bases had no gene match. CDR3 amino acids: CASSRTGGGEQYF. The CDR3 nucleotides read TGTGCCAGCAGCAGAACAGGGGGCGGCGAGCAGTACTTC.

The J gene is TRBJ1-6, the V gene TRBV15, with unresolved D. V gave up 1 base and J gave up 12 bases, with 13 bases separating them. The CDR3 is made up of 14 amino acids. Per germline, CDR1 LNHNV and CDR2 YYDKDF (reference sequence). The CDR3 protein is CATSRGVAPGPLHF. CDR3 DNA: TGTGCCACCAGCAGAGGAGTGGCCCCAGGACCCCTCCACTTT.

This clonotype has just a few counts. The chain couples TRBV12-3 or TRBV12-4 to TRBJ2-1; the D gene is possibly TRBD2 (5 bases). The CDR3 is 15 amino acids. V was pared by 6 bases and J by 7 bases, with 19 bases between. For the CDR3, the DNA is TGTGCCAGCAGGTTTCCGGGCCCCCGGGGTAATGAGCAGTTCTTC. Protein product: CASRFPGPRGNEQFF.

There are a few counts of this clonotype. This chain joins TRBV20-1 and TRBJ1-6; the match to TRBD1 covers 7 bases. J gave up 9 bases and V 5 bases, and 7 bases lay outside the gene matches. Germline CDR1 and CDR2: DFQATT and SNEGSKA (reference sequence). The CDR3 is made up of 13 amino acids. The CDR3 DNA reads TGCAGTGCTTGGGACAGTCGGAGTTCACCCCTCCACTTT. As protein: CSAWDSRSSPLHF.

The gene calls are TRBV6-1 and TRBJ2-1; 8 bases match TRBD1. There are 13 residues in the CDR3. The J segment lost 9 bases and the V segment lost 6 bases, leaving 7 bases of the junction unmatched. Germline V gene lookup returns CDR1 MNHNS and CDR2 SASEGT. The CDR3 here is CASRVQGALEQFF. The CDR3 DNA reads as TGTGCCAGCAGAGTTCAGGGGGCCCTTGAGCAGTTCTTC.